This T cell receptor beta chain was recovered during a study of blood T cell repertoires in COVID-19 (dated by TCRdb to about 2020). Background for the entire study: The collaborator samples originated in the United States, Italy and Spain and spanned the acute and convalescent phases of COVID-19. The prospective study material was composed of cDNA or gDNA derived from T cells, B-cell-depleted T cells, or PBMCs. Deeply sampled blood TCRbeta repertoires from subjects exposed to, actively infected with, or recovered from COVID-19 were included in the dataset. A freely available public database, intended as a resource for researchers studying the immune response to SARS-CoV-2, is where the repertoires were released. Samples were obtained from the ongoing ImmuneRACE study (first 160 participants) and from approximately 1,200 subjects provided by 6 global collaborators. A de-identified subject ID, COVID-19 status, age in years and sex were almost always included in the sample metadata. HLA class I and class II types, where available, came from metadata supplied by the sample provider rather than from assay-based typing. General findings and caveats noted by the study authors: The amount of clinical and demographic metadata varied by source and participant and was provided uncurated.

The junction shows trimming of 2 bases on V and 0 bases on J, plus 7 bases between the germline ends. Taken from the germline V gene, the CDR1 and CDR2 loops are SGHAT and FQNNGV. The cysteine opens and the phenylalanine closes a CDR3 of 14 amino acids. Here the CDR3 DNA is all that survives: 42 bases in frame from base 1. About this clone: It has no known antigen specificity. Qualities for individual bases were not recorded, and no much larger clone is one base off.

The immunoSEQ Assay, a bias-controlled multiplex PCR, was used to amplify TCRbeta CDR3 regions from genomic DNA. The authors' pipeline ran thus. The number of nucleated cells in each sample was estimated from the amplification of reference gene primers within the assay. Sequence reads were collapsed and filtered to measure the absolute abundance of every unique TCRbeta CDR3 rearrangement. Productive Simpson clonality was computed per sample as the square root of Simpson's diversity index over productive rearrangements. Not all clones reach the TCRdb copy of this immuneACCESS table, which keeps in-frame sequences only. Checked studies attribute under half of the gap to unresolved V genes and leave the rest unexplained. D and trimming were read from the DNA, whereas the V and J calls and clone size are those reported in that table. Across this sample there are 300,000 to 400,000 clones, with roughly 86% seen only once. The ten largest clones represent about 2.5% of the sample.

At one collaborating source in Seattle, patients were enrolled during active infection and were followed longitudinally through the course of disease. Collaborating institutions collected whole blood in K2EDTA tubes following their own protocols. For TCRbeta analysis, collaborators shipped samples as frozen whole blood, isolated PBMCs, or DNA extracted from either of those sample types. Sample: peripheral blood. The sequence is built from TRBV11-2 and TRBJ1-1, with the D gene not clear enough to name. The receptor's source is a woman aged 60-75 years with COVID-19, enrolled during active disease. The DNA sequence is TGTGCCAGCAGCTTACAGGCCCTGAACACTGAAGCTTTCTTT. The translation is CASSLQALNTEAFF.